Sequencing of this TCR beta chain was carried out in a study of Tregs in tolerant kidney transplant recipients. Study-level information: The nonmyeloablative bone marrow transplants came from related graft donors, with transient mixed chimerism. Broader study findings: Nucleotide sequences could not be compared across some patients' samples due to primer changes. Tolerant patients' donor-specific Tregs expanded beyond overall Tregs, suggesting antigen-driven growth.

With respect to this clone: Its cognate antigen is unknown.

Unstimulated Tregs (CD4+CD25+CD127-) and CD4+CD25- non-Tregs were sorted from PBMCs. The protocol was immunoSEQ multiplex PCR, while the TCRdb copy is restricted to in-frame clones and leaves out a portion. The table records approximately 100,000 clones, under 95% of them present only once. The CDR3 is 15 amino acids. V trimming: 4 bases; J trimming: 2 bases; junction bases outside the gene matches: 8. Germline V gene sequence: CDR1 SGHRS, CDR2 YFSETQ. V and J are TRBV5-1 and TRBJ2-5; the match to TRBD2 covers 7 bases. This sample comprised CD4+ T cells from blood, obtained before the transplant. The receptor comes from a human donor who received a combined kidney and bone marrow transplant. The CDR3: CASSGSGNGQETQYF. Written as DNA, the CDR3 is TGCGCCAGCAGCGGGAGCGGGAATGGGCAAGAGACCCAGTACTTC.